The sequence of this TCR beta chain was determined in a study of T cell responses to AZD1222 COVID-19 vaccine. Study summary: Researchers grouped second doses given at about 4 or about 12 weeks into one pool. Study observations and caveats: The span of vaccine-associated CD4 TCRs extended across spike, with dominance at 160-218 and 743-854. The sample set comprised mostly white British donors with more females, and clonal diversity was possibly underestimated. Repertoire collection took place solely once the T cell response had peaked.

Here immunoSEQ multiplex PCR was the method, and the copy in TCRdb shows in-frame clones only, minus some. The table records about 90,000 clones, around nine tenths of them present only once. Germline lookup yields CDR1 LGHDT and CDR2 YNNKEL (reference sequence). V lost 4 bases to trimming and J lost 1 base, with 10 bases between them. The CDR3 totals 15 residues. About this clone: Its specificity is unknown.

The J gene is TRBJ2-2, the V gene TRBV3-1 (or the pseudogene TRBV3-2); D remains unclear. This specimen was peripheral blood, taken on day 0 of AZD1222 vaccination. This clonotype was sampled from an adult in good health. This CDR3 reads CASSRSPVNTGELFF. DNA of the CDR3: TGTGCCAGCAGCCGGTCGCCAGTGAACACCGGGGAGCTGTTTTTT.